This is a list of T cell receptor beta chains from one sample in a study of cytomegalovirus exposure and HLA in healthy donors. The repertoire was sequenced with immunoSEQ multiplex PCR; TCRdb's copy has only in-frame clones and lacks some. In the table there are fewer than 120,000 clones, 65% to 85% of which are singletons. Specimen: PBMCs. All receptors come from a man between 25 and 39 years old in good health and CMV-seropositive. Both conserved end residues are part of each CDR3. D genes are given only for firm matches. Size is omitted from some rows. Given values are once, few, many or a class for expanded clones.

v_call	clone_size	j_call	d_call	cdr3_nt	cdr3_aa
TRBV6-5	NA	TRBJ2-1	TRBD2	TGTGCCGTTTCGGGGGGGGAATTAAATGAGCAGTTCTTC	CAVSGGELNEQFF
TRBV6-5	NA	TRBJ2-7	TRBD1	TGTGCCAGCAGTTACCACGGGACAGGGGACTACGAGCAGTACTTC	CASSYHGTGDYEQYF
TRBV5-8	NA	TRBJ1-5	TRBD1	TGTGCCAGCAGCTTGAGGACAGGGGTACTTTTCAGCAATCAGCCCCAGCATTTT	CASSLRTGVLFSNQPQHF
TRBV5-8	few	TRBJ1-2	NA	TGTGCCAGCAGCTTGAACAGGGCGTCCGACGGCTACACCTTC	CASSLNRASDGYTF
TRBV7-2	NA	TRBJ2-5	TRBD1	TGTGCCAGCAGCGGGGGACAGGGTGGAGAGACCCAGTACTTC	CASSGGQGGETQYF
TRBV5-6	NA	TRBJ1-5	NA	TGTGCCAGCAGCCTTGGGTCCGGGTACAATCAGCCCCAGCATTTT	CASSLGSGYNQPQHF
TRBV25-1	NA	TRBJ2-2	TRBD1	TGTGCCAGCAGTGAAAGGACAGGGTGGGTCGGGGAGCTGTTTTTT	CASSERTGWVGELFF
TRBV5-5	few	TRBJ1-1	NA	TGTGCCAGCAGCTTGGAGCAGGGCTACACTGAAGCTTTCTTT	CASSLEQGYTEAFF
TRBV2	NA	TRBJ2-7	NA	TGTGCCAGCAGGGTGGGCCCCTACGAGCAGTACTTC	CASRVGPYEQYF
TRBV6-5	NA	TRBJ2-7	TRBD2	TGTGCCAGCAGTTACTCAGGTACTAGCGTGCTCTACGAGCAGTACTTC	CASSYSGTSVLYEQYF
TRBV2	NA	TRBJ2-5	NA	TGTGCCAGCAGTGTCCGGCAGGGGATGGAGACCCAGTACTTC	CASSVRQGMETQYF
TRBV19	NA	TRBJ2-2	NA	TGTGCCAGTATGTCAGCCAGGGCAGAAAGCACCGGGGAGCTGTTTTTT	CASMSARAESTGELFF
TRBV7-9	NA	TRBJ1-1	NA	TGTTCCAGCAGCTTAACAACTGAAGCTTTCTTT	CSSSLTTEAFF
TRBV25-1	NA	TRBJ2-7	TRBD1	TGTGCCAGCAGCCGTACGGGACAGGGGGACCACGAGCAGTACTTC	CASSRTGQGDHEQYF
TRBV4-3	NA	TRBJ2-1	TRBD1	TGCGCCAGCAGCCAGTCTCACGGGACAGGGTCCAATGAGCAGTTCTTC	CASSQSHGTGSNEQFF
TRBV5-4	once	TRBJ2-2	NA	TGTGCCAGCAGTCCCGACAGGACTACCGGGGAGCTGTTTTTT	CASSPDRTTGELFF
TRBV5-6	NA	TRBJ2-1	TRBD2	TGTGCCAGCAGCTGGGGCGGGACTAGTCCCTACAATGAGCAGTTCTTC	CASSWGGTSPYNEQFF
TRBV6-1	NA	TRBJ2-2	NA	TGTGCCAGCAGTTGGGGGGCGAACACCGGGGAGCTGTTTTTT	CASSWGANTGELFF
TRBV5-1	once	TRBJ2-7	TRBD1	TGCGCCAGCAGCACAGGGACAGGGAACTACGAGCAGTACTTC	CASSTGTGNYEQYF
TRBV19	NA	TRBJ2-3	NA	TGTGCCAGTAGTATAGATCCGGCTGGGGCTGGTAGCACAGATACGCAGTATTTT	CASSIDPAGAGSTDTQYF
TRBV25-1	NA	TRBJ2-7	NA	TGTGCCAGCAGTGAATCCTTGGCGGGCCTGCCCTATGTCGAGCAGTACTTC	CASSESLAGLPYVEQYF
TRBV30	NA	TRBJ1-1	NA	TGTGCCTGGAGCCTCCGGGGAGTAGGAACTGAAGCTTTCTTT	CAWSLRGVGTEAFF
TRBV18	once	TRBJ1-3	NA	TGTGCCAGCTCACCAGTTATGGGAGCAGGAAACACCATATATTTT	CASSPVMGAGNTIYF
TRBV5-1	NA	TRBJ1-1	TRBD1	TGCGCCAGCAGCGCCCGGACAGGGGATGAAGCTTTCTTT	CASSARTGDEAFF
TRBV25-1	once	TRBJ2-5	TRBD1	TGTGCCAGCAGTGACGAACTGGGACAGGGTCAGAGAGAGACCCAGTACTTC	CASSDELGQGQRETQYF
TRBV10-3	NA	TRBJ2-5	NA	TGTGCCATCAGGGCCGGACTGCAAGAGACCCAGTACTTC	CAIRAGLQETQYF
TRBV4-2	NA	TRBJ2-3	TRBD2	TGTGCCAGCAGCCAAGACCCGGGACTACCATTCACAGATACGCAGTATTTT	CASSQDPGLPFTDTQYF
TRBV7-9	NA	TRBJ1-2	TRBD1	TGTTCCAGCAGCTTAGCGATCGAGACAGGGAACTATGGCTACACCTTC	CSSSLAIETGNYGYTF
TRBV11-2	NA	TRBJ2-3	NA	TGTGCCAGCAGCGCCAGACTAGAAGCAGATACGCAGTATTTT	CASSARLEADTQYF
TRBV25-1	NA	TRBJ1-1	TRBD1	TGTGCCAGCAGTGCCGGGGGGACAGGGGGCTCGGACACTGAAGCTTTCTTT	CASSAGGTGGSDTEAFF
TRBV7-9	NA	TRBJ2-1	TRBD2	TGTGCCAGCAGCGCCCCGAATAGCGGGGCGTACAATGAGCAGTTCTTC	CASSAPNSGAYNEQFF
TRBV7-2	NA	TRBJ1-2	TRBD1	TGTGCCAGCAGCTCACCCGGGACAGGGTTTGACTATGGCTACACCTTC	CASSSPGTGFDYGYTF
TRBV30	NA	TRBJ1-1	NA	TGTGCCTGCAGGACCGGATCGGGAGGTAACACTGAAGCTTTCTTT	CACRTGSGGNTEAFF
TRBV25-1	NA	TRBJ2-3	TRBD1	TGTGCCAGCCTAGGGGCGGGACAGGGCACAGATACGCAGTATTTT	CASLGAGQGTDTQYF
TRBV19	NA	TRBJ1-1	NA	TGTGCCAGTAGTATAGGGGACTATAACACTGAAGCTTTCTTT	CASSIGDYNTEAFF
TRBV2	NA	TRBJ1-5	NA	TGTGCCAGCAGTGCCAGCGAGGGGGACCAGCCCCAGCATTTT	CASSASEGDQPQHF
TRBV21-1	NA	TRBJ2-7	NA	TGTGCCAGCAGCAAAGGGGAGCTGGAGAAAGGTTGCTACGAGCAGTACTTC	CASSKGELEKGCYEQYF
TRBV7-9	NA	TRBJ1-1	NA	TGTGCCAGCAGCTTAGCCATAAACATGAACACTGAAGCTTTCTTT	CASSLAINMNTEAFF
TRBV27	NA	TRBJ2-7	TRBD1	TGTGCCAGCAGTTACTCACAGGGGGCCCTAACCTACGAGCAGTACTTC	CASSYSQGALTYEQYF
TRBV18	few	TRBJ2-1	TRBD2	TGTGCCAGCTCACTCCCCGGTGGGGGGGACAATGAGCAGTTCTTC	CASSLPGGGDNEQFF
TRBV9	once	TRBJ2-7	TRBD2	TGTGCCAGCAGCGTAGGTGGAGCGGGGGACTCCTACGAGCAGTACTTC	CASSVGGAGDSYEQYF
TRBV27	NA	TRBJ1-1	NA	TGTGCCAGCAGTCATTCCAGGGACACTGAAGCTTTCTTT	CASSHSRDTEAFF
TRBV5-4	NA	TRBJ1-1	TRBD1	TGTGCCAGCAGCGTCGGACAGGCCTGGACTGAAGCTTTCTTT	CASSVGQAWTEAFF
TRBV30	once	TRBJ2-5	NA	TGTGCCTGGAGTAAGACTAGGCAAGAGACCCAGTACTTC	CAWSKTRQETQYF
TRBV5-8	NA	TRBJ2-3	TRBD2	TGTGCCAGCAGCCTGGGACTAGCGGGGGGGTGGCAGTATTTT	CASSLGLAGGWQYF
TRBV4-1	NA	TRBJ2-3	NA	TGCGCCAGCAGCCAAAGAAGAGGTCCAGATACGCAGTATTTT	CASSQRRGPDTQYF
TRBV13	NA	TRBJ2-2	TRBD1	TGTGCCAGCAGCTTCGGGACAGGGAACACCGGGGAGCTGTTTTTT	CASSFGTGNTGELFF
TRBV7-9	once	TRBJ1-2	TRBD1	TGTGCCAGCAGCCTTAGCGCCCAGGGACAGGGGTCTGGCTACACCTTC	CASSLSAQGQGSGYTF
TRBV5-4	NA	TRBJ1-2	NA	TGTGCCAGCAGCTTGGGACCAAACAGGGGCTACACCTTC	CASSLGPNRGYTF